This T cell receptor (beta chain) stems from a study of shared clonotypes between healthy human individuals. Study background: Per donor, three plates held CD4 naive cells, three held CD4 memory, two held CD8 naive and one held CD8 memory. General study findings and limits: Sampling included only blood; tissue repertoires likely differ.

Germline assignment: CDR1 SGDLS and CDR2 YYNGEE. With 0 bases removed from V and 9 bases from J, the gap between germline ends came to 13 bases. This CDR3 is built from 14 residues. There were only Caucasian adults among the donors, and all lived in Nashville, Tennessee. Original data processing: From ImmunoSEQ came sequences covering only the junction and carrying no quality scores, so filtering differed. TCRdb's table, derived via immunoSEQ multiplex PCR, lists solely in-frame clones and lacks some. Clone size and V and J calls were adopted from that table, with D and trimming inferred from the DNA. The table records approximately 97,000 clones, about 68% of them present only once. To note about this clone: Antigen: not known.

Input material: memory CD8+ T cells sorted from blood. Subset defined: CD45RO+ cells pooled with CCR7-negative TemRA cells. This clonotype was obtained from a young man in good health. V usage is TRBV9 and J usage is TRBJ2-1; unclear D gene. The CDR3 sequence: CASSVGNSGPEQFF. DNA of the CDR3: TGTGCCAGCAGCGTAGGTAACTCCGGCCCTGAGCAGTTCTTC.